This T cell receptor (beta chain) emerged from a study of OX40 agonist ivuxolimab in advanced cancers. Context from the whole study: Ivuxolimab was an agonistic, fully human IgG2 monoclonal antibody directed against OX40 (CD134), a costimulatory receptor. Prior anti-PD-1, anti-PD-L1 or anti-CTLA-4 therapy was permitted, and about 40% of dose-escalation patients had received checkpoint inhibitors. The purpose of peripheral TCRbeta sequencing was to test whether ivuxolimab changed TCR sequence diversity and led to clonal T-cell expansion. The paper covers the monotherapy dose-escalation part of the phase I ivuxolimab trial, which included N of about 56 patients. Partial responses occurred in three dose-escalation patients: two with cutaneous melanoma and one with hepatocellular carcinoma. Of the approximately 50 patients in dose escalation, 19 had hepatocellular carcinoma, some 15 had melanoma, 9 had renal cell carcinoma and 9 had head and neck cancer. Intravenous ivuxolimab was administered to patients every 2 weeks at six dose levels: 0.01, 0.1, 0.3, 1.5, 3 and 10 mg/kg. In the dose-escalation cohort, around four fifths of patients were male, and the mean age was 60 years with a range of roughly 20 to 85.

The trial excluded patients who had a history of autoimmune disease or were on systemic immunosuppression. Peripheral blood for TCR sequencing was collected from all dose cohorts at baseline, on cycle 4 day 1, and on cycle 7 day 1. The samples were drawn from a first-in-human, open-label, multicenter phase I dose-escalation trial of ivuxolimab. Adults with locally advanced or metastatic head and neck squamous cell, hepatocellular, melanoma or renal cell carcinoma were enrolled in the trial. CD4+ and CD8+ T cells were sorted separately from peripheral blood before TCR sequencing. For sequencing of the TCRbeta CDR3 region, genomic DNA was extracted from the sorted cells. TCRbeta CDR3 regions were sequenced using the immunoSEQ Assay. TCRdb obtained this table from immuneACCESS and retained in-frame rearrangements with V and J assigned. These tables miss some clones; where compared with another copy, unresolved V genes account for less than half of the shortfall, and the remainder is unexplained. This sample comprises about 63,000 clones, approximately 86% of them detected only once. Jointly, the top ten make up approximately 0.8% of the sample.

What the work shows at the level of the full study, not this receptor alone: The antigen specificity of the peripheral T cells that underwent clonal expansion was not determined. In the 0.1-3.0 mg/kg groups, partial responders were among the patients with the lowest normalized peripheral clonal expansion, particularly in CD8+ T cells. At doses of 0.1 to 3.0 mg/kg, clonal expansion of both CD4+ and CD8+ blood T cells was observed from baseline to week 6. On average, CD8+ T cells showed more expanded clones than CD4+ T cells after ivuxolimab. Low levels of normalized T-cell clonal expansion were also seen in some patients who did not respond.

With regard to this clone: Its antigen remains unidentified. No per-base quality is available; no much larger clone lies one base away.

Its CDR3 holds 15 amino acids, cysteine through phenylalanine. Kept here is only the CDR3 DNA, which spans 45 bases and is read in frame from base 1. The germline V gene yields SGHRS for CDR1 and YFSETQ for CDR2. V is reduced by 3 bases and J by 6 bases, leaving a spacing of 16 bases between them. The clonotype was recovered from an adult with an advanced solid tumor such as melanoma, head and neck, liver or kidney cancer. This specimen was CD4+ or CD8+ T cells sorted from blood, taken in a trial of the OX40 agonist ivuxolimab. The V and J genes are TRBV5-1 and TRBJ2-1; TRBD2 might be the D gene, on 6 matching bases. This receptor has the CDR3 CASSSGTPGTNEQFF. The DNA sequence is TGCGCCAGCAGCTCCGGGACTCCGGGGACCAATGAGCAGTTCTTC.